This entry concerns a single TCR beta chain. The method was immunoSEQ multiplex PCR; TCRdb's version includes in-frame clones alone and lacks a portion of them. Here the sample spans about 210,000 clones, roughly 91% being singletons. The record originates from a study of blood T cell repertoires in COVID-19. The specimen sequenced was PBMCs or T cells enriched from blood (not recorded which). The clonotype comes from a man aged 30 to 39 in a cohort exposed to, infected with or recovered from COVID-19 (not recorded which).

In DNA, the CDR3 is TGTGCCAGCAGCTCAACTAGCGGGATAGGGAATGAGCAGTTCTTC. It is translated as CASSSTSGIGNEQFF. This chain connects TRBV7-3 to TRBJ2-1, with 10 bases aligning to TRBD2. The V gene's germline CDR1 is SGHTA and CDR2 FQGTGA. The CDR3 has 15 residues. The ends lost 4 bases at V and 7 bases at J; junction bases unmatched: 7.